This T cell receptor (beta chain) appears in the sequencing data of a study of beta chain features in type 1 diabetes. Findings of the study overall: VDJ junctions sequenced from type 1 diabetes patients showed fewer insertions and more deletions. Researchers reported that naive, central memory and Treg TCRB repertoires appeared more similar in patients than in healthy donors. Researchers report that Type 1 diabetes patients had moderately but significantly shorter TCRB CDR3s across all four CD4+ subsets.

As for this clone: The antigen is undetermined.

The J segment lost 3 bases and the V segment lost 5 bases, leaving 4 bases of the junction unmatched. This CDR3 has 15 residues. Germline V gives CDR1 ENHRY, CDR2 SYGVKD. It was via CD45RO/CCR7/CD25/CD127/CD95/CD27 that CD4+ naive, central memory, regulatory and stem cell-like memory cells were sorted. The investigators reverse transcribed all of the isolated RNA, so they sequenced expressed TCRB transcripts. Deep immunoSEQ sequencing covered naive, central memory and regulatory T cell samples. Measured with immunoSEQ multiplex PCR; TCRdb has only the in-frame clones, and not every one. The sample has a few hundred thousand clones; roughly 13% are singletons.

V usage is TRBV10-3 and J usage is TRBJ2-2, with 9 bases lining up with TRBD1. The receptor comes from a woman between 18 and 29 years old with type 1 diabetes. Sample: naive CD4+ T cells from blood. The CDR3 nucleotides are TGTGCCATCAGTCGGACAGGGGTGGACACCGGGGAGCTGTTTTTT. Translation gives CAISRTGVDTGELFF.